This T cell receptor beta chain was identified during a study of cytomegalovirus exposure and HLA in healthy donors. General study points: A previous analysis found most TCR beta V segments productive roughly 87% or roughly 30% of the time. Within a later analysis, the majority of CMV-associated TCR beta chains appeared HLA-restricted. A later analysis linked a missense DCLRE1C variant to TCR beta V- and J-gene trimming.

Use of 60 Vbeta and 13 Jbeta primers characterized the PCR. The repertoire was sequenced with immunoSEQ multiplex PCR; TCRdb's copy has only in-frame clones and lacks some. This table holds approximately 100,000 clones, roughly 80% found once. The J segment lost 0 bases and the V segment lost 1 base, leaving 2 bases of the junction unmatched. CDR1 is SEHNR, CDR2 FQNEAQ, per germline (reference sequence). This CDR3 spans 17 amino acids. Donors consisted of healthy bone marrow donors. A word on this clone: Its antigen is not identified.

V gene TRBV7-9 combines with J gene TRBJ2-2; 10 bases map to TRBD2. This sequence was found in a female donor in good health and CMV-seropositive. Sequenced sample: PBMCs. The DNA of the CDR3 is TGTGCCAGCAGCTTAGGAAGCGGGGGGGCGAACACCGGGGAGCTGTTTTTT. Protein product: CASSLGSGGANTGELFF. Complete variable domain (other parts from reference TRBV7-9 and TRBJ2-2): DTGVSQNPRHKITKRGQNVTFRCDPISEHNRLYWYRQTLGQGPEFLTYFQNEAQLEKSRLLSDRFSAERPKGSFSTLEIQRTEQGDSAMYLCASSLGSGGANTGELFFGEGSRLTVL.